These 12 T cell receptor beta chains were all obtained from the same sample, sequenced in a study of PD-L1 blockade in urothelial cancer. The data were produced by immunoSEQ multiplex PCR, yet TCRdb's version contains in-frame clones alone and is incomplete. The data show around 100,000 clones, roughly 84% seen once. Time point of the sample: pretreatment peripheral blood. The source material was PBMCs, sampled around atezolizumab (anti-PD-L1) treatment. Every receptor here comes from a man in his 60s with urothelial cancer.

V is TRBV6-5 and J is TRBJ1-6; 9 bases match TRBD1. With 0 bases clipped from V and 7 bases from J, the junction kept 4 bases outside the gene matches. Per germline, CDR1 MNHEY and CDR2 SVGAGI. The CDR3 extends over 16 amino acids. CDR3 residues: CASSYSGTGRNSPLHF. DNA for the CDR3: TGTGCCAGCAGTTACTCCGGGACAGGGAGGAATTCACCCCTCCACTTT.

The table lists this clone with a few counts. The rearrangement joins TRBV6-1 to TRBJ2-5; TRBD1 aligns across 7 bases. CDR3 length: 15 amino acids. The germline V gene has CDR1 MNHNS and CDR2 SASEGT. After removal of 7 bases from V and 4 bases from J, the junction contained 12 bases not matched to a gene. The CDR3 DNA sequence: TGTGCCAGCACGCCCCATTGGGACAGTATAGAGACCCAGTACTTC. This codes for CASTPHWDSIETQYF.

This chain uses TRBV5-6 with TRBJ2-5; a weak D match, TRBD2 (5 bases). The CDR3 runs to 15 residues. The V gene lost 0 bases and the J gene lost 3 bases, with 12 bases spanning the gap. Germline V gene data show CDR1 as SGHDT and CDR2 as YYEEEE. CDR3 sequence reads: CASSLVVSAEETQYF. The CDR3 region has the DNA TGTGCCAGCAGCTTGGTAGTTAGCGCCGAAGAGACCCAGTACTTC.

This chain links TRBV5-1 with TRBJ1-4, with TRBD1 identical over 9 bases. The CDR3 sequence is 15 residues long. After removal of 0 bases from V and 5 bases from J, the junction contained 2 bases not matched to a gene. The germline CDR1 and CDR2 sequences are SGHRS and YFSETQ. CDR3 sequence (DNA): TGCGCCAGCAGCTTGGGGGACAGGGAGAATGAAAAACTGTTTTTT. Its protein is CASSLGDRENEKLFF.

The chain recombines TRBV9 with TRBJ2-2; TRBD2 matches 13 bases. Germline lookup yields CDR1 SGDLS and CDR2 YYNGEE. Unmatched junction bases numbered 7, after V lost 3 bases and J lost 8 bases. The CDR3 spans 16 residues. DNA for the CDR3: TGTGCCAGCAGCGCGGGACTAGCGGGGAGGGTAGGGGAGCTGTTTTTT. Protein: CASSAGLAGRVGELFF.

The J gene is TRBJ2-7, the V gene TRBV7-3, with 9 bases fitting TRBD2. V gave up 5 bases and J gave up 7 bases; unmatched junction bases: 12. Germline V gene sequence: CDR1 SGHTA, CDR2 FQGTGA. The CDR3 sequence is 15 residues long. The CDR3 reads CASSLQAGGPREQYF. The CDR3 nucleotides are TGTGCCAGCAGCCTTCAAGCGGGGGGCCCCAGGGAGCAGTACTTC.

The count of this clone is one. This sequence joins TRBV11-2 and TRBJ1-2; 9 positions match TRBD1. The CDR3 is 14 residues long. V shed 3 bases, J shed 8 bases, and the junction held 7 bases outside the gene matches. The germline V gene has CDR1 SGHAT and CDR2 FQNNGV. CDR3 region: CASSLRDRVYGYTF. The CDR3 coding sequence is TGTGCCAGCAGCTTGCGGGACAGGGTGTACGGCTACACCTTC.

The J gene is TRBJ2-2, the V gene TRBV5-1, with D unclear. The V and J ends lost 5 bases and 6 bases respectively, with 8 bases between them. The CDR3 has 12 amino acids. From germline, CDR1 is SGHRS and CDR2 YFSETQ. The CDR3 loop is CASRQYSGELFF. In DNA, the CDR3 is TGCGCCAGCAGGCAATACTCCGGGGAGCTGTTTTTT.

The chain has TRBV5-1 and TRBJ2-7, with D perhaps TRBD2 (6 bases). Germline CDR1 is SGHRS and CDR2 is YFSETQ. Trimming took 6 bases from V and 4 from J, leaving 11 bases between them. This CDR3 contains 12 residues. As DNA, the CDR3 is TGCGCCAGCATGGGAGGAGCATACGAGCAGTACTTC. Protein: CASMGGAYEQYF.

The J gene is TRBJ2-1, the V gene TRBV7-8; TRBD2 agrees at 8 bases. The germline gives CDR1 SGHVS, CDR2 FQNEAQ. CDR3 length: 16 amino acids. Unmatched junction bases numbered 6, after V lost 5 bases and J lost 0 bases. The CDR3, as DNA: TGTGCCAGCAGCCACACTAGCGGTAGCTCCTACAATGAGCAGTTCTTC. It specifies CASSHTSGSSYNEQFF.

The chain links TRBV6-6 to TRBJ2-3; 10 nucleotides agree with TRBD1. Germline assignment: CDR1 MNHNY and CDR2 SVGAGI (reference sequence). The CDR3 runs 15 residues. The V and J ends lost 5 bases and 2 bases, in that order; junction bases with no gene match: 4. The chain's CDR3 is CASSKTGGSTDTQYF. The CDR3 nucleotides are TGTGCCAGCAGTAAGACAGGGGGCTCCACAGATACGCAGTATTTT.

In its sample, this clone was seen a few times. J is TRBJ1-4 and V is TRBV6-5, with 7 bases matching TRBD1. Trimming removed 5 bases from V and 8 bases from J; junction bases left unmatched: 8. The CDR3 loop spans 14 amino acids. Germline CDR1 is MNHEY and CDR2 is SVGAGI. CDR3 DNA: TGTGCCAGCAGTCCGGGGACAGTTGGAGAAAAACTGTTTTTT. This translates into CASSPGTVGEKLFF.